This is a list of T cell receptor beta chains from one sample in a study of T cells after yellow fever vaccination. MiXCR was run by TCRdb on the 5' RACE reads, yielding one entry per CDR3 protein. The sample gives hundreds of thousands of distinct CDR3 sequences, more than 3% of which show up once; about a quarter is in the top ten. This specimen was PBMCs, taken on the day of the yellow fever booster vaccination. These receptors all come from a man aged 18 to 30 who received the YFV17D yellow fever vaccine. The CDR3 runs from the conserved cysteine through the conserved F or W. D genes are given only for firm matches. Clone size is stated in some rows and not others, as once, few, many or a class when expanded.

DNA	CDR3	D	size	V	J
TGTGCCAGCTCAGGAGGGGAAAATCAGCCCCAGCATTTT	CASSGGENQPQHF	.	few	TRBV18	TRBJ1-5
TGCGCCAGCAGCCAAGCCCTACAGGAATATGGCTACACCTTC	CASSQALQEYGYTF	.	many	TRBV4-1	TRBJ1-2
TGCGCCAGCAGCTTGGCAGGTAGAAGCGAGCAGTACTTC	CASSLAGRSEQYF	.	many	TRBV5-1	TRBJ2-7
TGTGCCAGCAGCTTAGGGGTCCGGGGGACAGATACGCAGTATTTT	CASSLGVRGTDTQYF	.	many	TRBV11-2	TRBJ2-3
TGTGCCAGCCGGAGCGGGCCCTATACGCAGTATTTT	CASRSGPYTQYF	.	many	TRBV6-2/TRBV6-3	TRBJ2-3
TGTGCCACCAGTGATTACCGGGACAGGGCTCAAGGAGAGACCCAGTACTTC	CATSDYRDRAQGETQYF	TRBD1	few	TRBV24-1	TRBJ2-5
TGTGCCAGCAGCTTAGTGCTCTCTAGCTCAGATACGCAGTATTTT	CASSLVLSSSDTQYF	.	many	TRBV7-2	TRBJ2-3
TGTGCTAGCAGCTTCCCGGGGGCCAACGTCCCGACTTTC	CASSFPGANVPTF	.	many	TRBV7-7	TRBJ2-6
TGCAGCGTTGAAGTATTTGCGGCGGCTTTCTTT	CSVEVFAAAFF	.	few	TRBV29-1	TRBJ1-1
TGTGCCAGCAGCTTACAAAGCGTTAGCACAGATACGCAGTATTTT	CASSLQSVSTDTQYF	.	many	TRBV7-2	TRBJ2-3
TGCAGTGCCATTAGGACGCAGACCCAGTACTTC	CSAIRTQTQYF	.	many	TRBV20-1	TRBJ2-5
TGTGCCACCAGCTCCGAGGGACAGGGGACGAATAGCAATCAGCCCCAGCATTTT	CATSSEGQGTNSNQPQHF	TRBD1	many	TRBV15	TRBJ1-5
TGTGCCAGCAGCTTAGATGTTAGCGGGAAGACCCAGTACTTC	CASSLDVSGKTQYF	TRBD2	few	TRBV7-8	TRBJ2-5
TGTGCCAGCAGCCCCGGGACAGGGTATCTTGATGAGCAGTTCTTC	CASSPGTGYLDEQFF	TRBD1	.	TRBV7-3	TRBJ2-1
TGTGCCAGCAGCTTAGCGGGCGGGGGGAGTGATACGCAGTATTTT	CASSLAGGGSDTQYF	TRBD2	many	TRBV7-2	TRBJ2-3
TGTGCCGCGACAGGGAGCTCCTACGAGCAGTACTTC	CAATGSSYEQYF	TRBD1	many	TRBV10-3	TRBJ2-7
TGCGCCAGCAGTGAGTCAGGCGGGGGGGCCGAGACCCAGTACTTC	CASSESGGGAETQYF	TRBD2	.	TRBV10-2	TRBJ2-5
TGTGCCACCAGCAGAGGACAGAAAGAGACCCAGTACTTC	CATSRGQKETQYF	.	many	TRBV15	TRBJ2-5
TGTGCCAGCAGCTTAGAGGGAGGGAAACTGTTTTTT	CASSLEGGKLFF	.	many	TRBV7-8	TRBJ1-4
TGTGCCAGCATGCCCAAATTATATACGCAGTATTTT	CASMPKLYTQYF	.	few	TRBV3-1	TRBJ2-3
TGTGCCAGCAGTAGCGATGAGACCCAGTACTTC	CASSSDETQYF	.	many	TRBV12-3/TRBV12-4	TRBJ2-5